Presented here are 32 T cell receptor beta chains from one specimen sequenced in a study of beta chain features in type 1 diabetes. Study conclusions and caveats: Type 1 diabetes patients had TCRB CDR3s that were shorter (moderately but significantly so) in all four CD4+ subsets.

All of the isolated RNA was reverse transcribed, so expressed TCRB transcripts were sequenced. The repertoire was sequenced with immunoSEQ multiplex PCR; TCRdb's copy has only in-frame clones and lacks some. The sample contains about 650,000 clones, around 12% of which appear only once. What these receptors recognize is not known. Sample: naive CD4+ T cells from blood. The receptors were sampled from a man aged 25 to 45 with type 1 diabetes.

The chain is built from TRBV4-3 and TRBJ1-3, with 11 bases lining up with TRBD1. V shed 4 bases and J 4 bases; nucleotides not matched to a gene: 3. Germline V gene sequence: CDR1 LGHNA, CDR2 YSLEER. The length of the CDR3 is 15 residues. This chain's CDR3 is CASSLDRGPGNTIYF. The CDR3 DNA follows: TGCGCCAGCAGCCTGGACAGGGGGCCCGGAAACACCATATATTTT.

This clone showed up just a few times. The chain joins TRBV28 to TRBJ2-7; D is unresolved. Trimming pared 2 bases from V and 3 bases from J, leaving 11 bases between. This CDR3 region has 14 residues. CDR1 and CDR2 (germline): MDHEN, SYDVKM. The CDR3 region is CASSLQPGVYEQYF. DNA for the CDR3: TGTGCCAGCAGTTTACAACCAGGAGTCTACGAGCAGTACTTC.

This clone appeared a few times. This chain joins TRBV25-1 and TRBJ2-3; D gene unclear. There are 15 residues in the CDR3. The germline V and J ends were trimmed by 3 bases and 1 base, with 11 bases remaining between them. Germline values: CDR1 MGHDK, CDR2 SYGVNS. CDR3 sequence reads: CASSELGIGTDTQYF. CDR3 in DNA: TGTGCCAGCAGTGAGCTGGGAATAGGCACAGATACGCAGTATTTT.

This clone was observed a few times. The chain is built from TRBV5-1 and TRBJ2-3; weak D call: TRBD2 (5 bases). This CDR3 is 15 amino acids long. Germline CDR1 is SGHRS and CDR2 is YFSETQ. V lost 3 bases to trimming and J lost 8 bases, with 19 bases between them. CDR3 nucleotides: TGCGCCAGCAGCTCCCTGCCAGAACGCGGAGGTACGCAGTATTTT. Protein sequence: CASSSLPERGGTQYF.

This clone was counted a few times. This chain uses TRBV11-2 with TRBJ2-7; D not certain. Trimming took off 1 base at V and 4 bases at J, with 8 bases between the two ends. The CDR3 has 13 residues. Germline-derived CDR1 and CDR2 are SGHAT and FQNNGV. CDR3 DNA sequence: TGTGCCAGCAGCTTAGTGTCCGAATACGAGCAGTACTTC. It codes for CASSLVSEYEQYF.

The rearrangement links TRBV28 to TRBJ2-7; no clear D gene. Trimming stripped 5 bases from V and 1 base from J, with 12 bases between. The CDR3 contains 14 residues. Germline values: CDR1 MDHEN, CDR2 SYDVKM. In DNA, the CDR3 is TGTGCCAGCAGTCTCACCGGCAGGTCCTACGAGCAGTACTTC. Translation gives CASSLTGRSYEQYF. The full variable domain, its missing parts supplied by reference TRBV28 and TRBJ2-7, is DVKVTQSSRYLVKRTGEKVFLECVQDMDHENMFWYRQDPGLGLRLIYFSYDVKMKEKGDIPEGYSVSREKKERFSLILESASTNQTSMYLCASSLTGRSYEQYFGPGTRLTVT.

This clone was recorded a few times. At the DNA level, this CDR3 is encoded by other sequences in the same sample as well. This chain connects TRBV4-2 to TRBJ2-3, with TRBD1 as a possible D gene (5 bases). V was shortened by 1 base and J by 3 bases, with 11 bases between the two germline ends. The CDR3 sequence is 15 residues long. Germline V lookup: CDR1 LGHNA, CDR2 YNFKEQ. The CDR3 protein is CASSQGQGGTDTQYF. In DNA form, the CDR3 reads TGTGCCAGCAGCCAAGGGCAGGGTGGGACAGATACGCAGTATTTT.

For the CDR3, the DNA is TGCGCCAGCAGCTCGGGAGGGACAGGGGCCCTAGAGACCCAGTACTTC. Residues: CASSSGGTGALETQYF. This chain links TRBV5-1 with TRBJ2-5, with 10 bases aligning to TRBD1. Germline assignment: CDR1 SGHRS and CDR2 YFSETQ. The CDR3 runs 16 residues. J lost 4 bases, V lost 3 bases, and 9 bases had no gene match.

The chain joins TRBV5-4 to TRBJ2-1, with 7 bases matching TRBD2. The CDR3 runs to 14 residues. With V trimmed by 1 base and J by 10 bases, 8 bases remained unmatched. Germline V gene lookup returns CDR1 SGHNT and CDR2 YYREEE (reference sequence). CDR3 protein: CASSLRSGVGEQFF. In nucleotides, the CDR3 is TGTGCCAGCAGCTTGCGCAGCGGGGTTGGGGAGCAGTTCTTC.

The chain carries TRBV4-3 and TRBJ2-7; TRBD2 aligns across 11 bases. The V gene's germline CDR1 is LGHNA and CDR2 YSLEER. This CDR3 has 15 residues. The trim removed 2 bases at V and 2 bases at J, leaving 2 bases unmatched. The chain's CDR3 is CASSQLSGGAYEQYF. The CDR3 DNA is TGCGCCAGCAGCCAACTTAGCGGGGGGGCCTACGAGCAGTACTTC.

The genes are TRBV6-5 and TRBJ1-6; possible D gene TRBD1, 6 bases. The V and J ends lost 6 bases and 7 bases respectively, with 10 bases between them. The germline V gene has CDR1 MNHEY and CDR2 SVGAGI. This CDR3 contains 13 residues. The chain's CDR3 is CASSLTGNSPLHF. CDR3 sequence (DNA): TGTGCCAGCAGCTTAACAGGGAATTCACCCCTCCACTTT.

In this sample, this clone turned up a few times. Additional DNA sequences in this sample encode the identical CDR3. The chain couples TRBV5-1 to TRBJ2-5; D gene unclear. The germline gives CDR1 SGHRS, CDR2 YFSETQ. Trimming pared 4 bases from V and 5 bases from J, leaving 6 bases between. The CDR3 spans 11 residues. The chain's CDR3 is CASSRQETQYF. DNA for the CDR3: TGCGCCAGCAGCCGGCAGGAGACCCAGTACTTC.

The chain joins TRBV20-1 to TRBJ1-2; possible D gene TRBD1, 5 bases. CDR1 DFQATT and CDR2 SNEGSKA come from the germline V gene (reference sequence). CDR3 size: 11 residues. CDR3 region: CSCYGGYGYTF. CDR3 DNA: TGCTCGTGTTATGGGGGCTATGGCTACACCTTC.

This clone was detected a few times. This rearrangement joins TRBV7-9 to TRBJ2-1, with D possibly matching TRBD1 (5 bases). Trimming took 5 bases from V and 14 from J, leaving 13 bases between them. The length of the CDR3 is 11 residues. Looked up from germline, CDR1 is SEHNR and CDR2 is FQNEAQ (reference sequence). The CDR3 DNA follows: TGTGCCAGCAGCCCGGAAGAAGGGGAGTTCTTC. This sequence encodes CASSPEEGEFF.

This chain connects TRBV10-3 to TRBJ2-3; 10 positions match TRBD1. The CDR3 consists of 18 residues. V lost 6 bases to trimming and J lost 1 base; unmatched junction nucleotides: 13. CDR1 and CDR2 from the germline V gene are ENHRY and SYGVKD. The DNA for the CDR3 is TGTGCCATCAGATCTTCCGGGACAGGGGTTCAAGGCACAGATACGCAGTATTTT. The encoded protein is CAIRSSGTGVQGTDTQYF.

The table lists this clone with a few counts. This chain links TRBV25-1 with TRBJ1-2; D perhaps matches TRBD1 (5 bases). There are 14 residues in the CDR3. Germline V gene sequence: CDR1 MGHDK, CDR2 SYGVNS. Trimming took 3 bases from V and 3 from J, leaving 11 bases between them. This chain's CDR3 is CASSEADSDYGYTF. CDR3 coding DNA: TGTGCCAGCAGTGAGGCAGACAGTGACTATGGCTACACCTTC.

In the case of this clone: The sample holds other DNA sequences that translate to the same CDR3. This chain joins TRBV5-1 and TRBJ2-5; D may be TRBD2 (6 bases). V lost 0 bases, J lost 2 bases, and 8 bases lay in between. In germline, CDR1 is SGHRS, CDR2 YFSETQ. The CDR3 loop spans 14 amino acids. The CDR3 DNA reads TGCGCCAGCAGCTTGGTTGGGACTCAAGAGACCCAGTACTTC. The encoded protein is CASSLVGTQETQYF.

V gene TRBV5-1 combines with J gene TRBJ1-6, with D possibly TRBD1 on 5 matching bases. V lost 6 bases and J 7 bases, leaving 17 bases between the germline ends. Germline CDR1 SGHRS, CDR2 YFSETQ. CDR3 size: 15 residues. As DNA, the CDR3 is TGCGCCAGCACGATTCTCGACAGCCTAAATTCACCCCTCCACTTT. Protein sequence: CASTILDSLNSPLHF.

V is TRBV6-5 and J is TRBJ1-4; D gene ambiguous. This CDR3 spans 14 amino acids. The germline V and J ends were trimmed by 2 bases and 1 base, with 5 bases remaining between them. Germline lookup yields CDR1 MNHEY and CDR2 SVGAGI. CDR3 nucleotide sequence: TGTGCCAGCAGTTACCGGAGAACTAATGAAAAACTGTTTTTT. It is translated as CASSYRRTNEKLFF.

The chain links TRBV5-6 to TRBJ2-7, with D possibly matching TRBD1 (5 bases). This CDR3 has 14 amino acids. The V gene lost 2 bases and the J gene lost 3 bases, with 12 bases spanning the gap. CDR1 is SGHDT and CDR2 is YYEEEE in the germline V gene. CDR3 in amino acids: CASSLGQGLYEQYF. As DNA, the CDR3 is TGTGCCAGCAGCTTAGGGCAGGGCCTCTACGAGCAGTACTTC.

This clone was seen more than once but under ten times. The gene calls are TRBV4-3 and TRBJ2-2, with 9 bases matching TRBD1. Germline V gene data show CDR1 as LGHNA and CDR2 as YSLEER. The CDR3 covers 15 residues. V was pared by 3 bases and J by 3 bases, with 2 bases of the junction left unmatched. The CDR3 bases are TGCGCCAGCAGCCACAGGACAGGGGACACCGGGGAGCTGTTTTTT. Protein sequence: CASSHRTGDTGELFF.

This clone has only a few counts. The chain recombines TRBV27 with TRBJ1-1, with 7 bases identical to TRBD1. With V trimmed by 7 bases and J by 2 bases, 7 bases remained unmatched. Germline V gene lookup returns CDR1 MNHEY and CDR2 SMNVEV (reference sequence). CDR3 length: 14 residues. DNA for the CDR3: TGTGCCAGCAAAACCGGGACAGTAAACACTGAAGCTTTCTTT. Its translation: CASKTGTVNTEAFF.

This sequence joins TRBV28 and TRBJ2-7, with TRBD1 identical over 9 bases. Germline loops: CDR1 MDHEN, CDR2 SYDVKM. The V and J ends lost 3 bases and 2 bases, in that order; junction bases with no gene match: 8. This CDR3 has 16 amino acids. The CDR3 reads CASSFMFGTGTYEQYF. The DNA of the CDR3 is TGTGCCAGCAGTTTTATGTTTGGGACAGGGACCTACGAGCAGTACTTC.

This clone was counted between two and nine times. J is TRBJ1-5 and V is TRBV7-8, with D perhaps matching TRBD1 (6 bases). The V end lost 2 bases, the J end lost 2 bases, and 10 bases lay between the germline ends. CDR1 and CDR2 (germline): SGHVS, FQNEAQ. The length of the CDR3 is 15 residues. CDR3 loop: CASSLWGRGNQPQHF. CDR3 sequence (DNA): TGTGCCAGCAGCTTATGGGGGCGCGGCAATCAGCCCCAGCATTTT.

In its sample, this clone was seen a few times. V gene TRBV7-9 combines with J gene TRBJ1-2; a weak D match, TRBD1 (5 bases). Looked up from germline, CDR1 is SEHNR and CDR2 is FQNEAQ (reference sequence). With 2 bases removed from V and 3 bases from J, the gap between germline ends came to 10 bases. CDR3 length: 14 amino acids. The CDR3 DNA reads as TGTGCCAGCAGCTTACCATTCAGGGACTATGGCTACACCTTC. This gives the protein CASSLPFRDYGYTF.

The chain joins TRBV7-2 to TRBJ2-5; perhaps TRBD1 as D (6 bases). Trimming cost V 0 bases and J 0 bases, with 14 bases left between them. The CDR3 loop spans 17 amino acids. Germline CDR1 SGHTA, CDR2 FQGNSA. The CDR3 DNA follows: TGTGCCAGCAGCTTAGCGGACAGTATAGATTACCAAGAGACCCAGTACTTC. Encoded protein: CASSLADSIDYQETQYF.

This clone was observed a handful of times. CDR3 DNA sequence: TGCAGCGTTCAGGGTAGGGCCTACAATGAGCAGTTCTTC. Translating it yields CSVQGRAYNEQFF. V and J are TRBV29-1 and TRBJ2-1, with a weak D call TRBD1 (5 bases). V lost 5 bases, J lost 2 bases, and 10 bases lay in between. This CDR3 is built from 13 residues. Germline V gene sequence: CDR1 SQVTM, CDR2 ANQGSEA.

This clone has a handful of counts. The chain joins TRBV11-3 to TRBJ1-1; TRBD1 might be the D (6 bases). This CDR3 region has 15 residues. Germline loops: CDR1 SGHNT, CDR2 YENEEA. V was trimmed by 0 bases and J by 0 bases, leaving 8 bases between them. CDR3 protein: CASSLEDRLNTEAFF. CDR3 DNA sequence: TGTGCCAGCAGCTTAGAAGACAGGTTGAACACTGAAGCTTTCTTT. Drawing the rest from reference TRBV11-3 and TRBJ1-1, the complete variable domain is EAGVVQSPRYKIIEKKQPVAFWCNPISGHNTLYWYLQNLGQGPELLIRYENEEAVDDSQLPKDRFSAERLKGVDSTLKIQPAELGDSAVYLCASSLEDRLNTEAFFGQGTRLTVV.

The chain uses TRBV7-9 and TRBJ1-5; D unresolved. Trimming removed 7 bases from V and 1 base from J, with 11 bases in between. This CDR3 spans 14 amino acids. Germline CDR1 is SEHNR and CDR2 is FQNEAQ (reference sequence). The CDR3 DNA sequence: TGTGCCAGCACCGGAGGAGGGAGCAATCAGCCCCAGCATTTT. It translates to CASTGGGSNQPQHF. The variable domain in full, with the rest retrieved from reference TRBV7-9 and TRBJ1-5, is DTGVSQNPRHKITKRGQNVTFRCDPISEHNRLYWYRQTLGQGPEFLTYFQNEAQLEKSRLLSDRFSAERPKGSFSTLEIQRTEQGDSAMYLCASTGGGSNQPQHFGDGTRLSIL.

This clone was observed a handful of times. The V gene is TRBV19, the J gene TRBJ2-1; 8 nucleotides agree with TRBD2. The CDR3 sequence is 16 residues long. The V gene's germline CDR1 is LNHDA and CDR2 SQIVND (reference sequence). Germline trimming cut 5 bases from V and 7 bases from J; bases unmatched to any gene: 13. The CDR3 DNA is TGTGCCAGTAGTGAACGCCCAGCGGGGGTTGGAAATGAGCAGTTCTTC. Translation gives CASSERPAGVGNEQFF.

The sample holds a few counts of this clone. V usage is TRBV7-2 and J usage is TRBJ2-5, with TRBD2 as a possible D gene (6 bases). CDR1 is SGHTA, CDR2 FQGNSA, per germline. Trimming cost V 8 bases and J 4 bases, with 14 bases left between them. CDR3 length equals 13 residues. The CDR3 reads CASARDSGETQYF. DNA for the CDR3: TGTGCCAGCGCCCGGGACTCAGGAGAGACCCAGTACTTC. The variable domain in full, with the rest retrieved from reference TRBV7-2 and TRBJ2-5, is GAGVSQSPSNKVTEKGKDVELRCDPISGHTALYWYRQSLGQGLEFLIYFQGNSAPDKSGLPSDRFSAERTGGSVSTLTIQRTQQEDSAVYLCASARDSGETQYFGPGTRLLVL.

This clone has just a few counts. The genes are TRBV15 and TRBJ2-2; D is undetermined. The V end lost 0 bases, the J end lost 0 bases, and 8 bases lay between the germline ends. The V gene's germline CDR1 is LNHNV and CDR2 YYDKDF (reference sequence). The CDR3 has 16 amino acids. CDR3 nucleotides: TGTGCCACCAGCAGAGAGTACGGTTCGAACACCGGGGAGCTGTTTTTT. Translation: CATSREYGSNTGELFF.